This T cell receptor beta chain was sequenced during a study of cytomegalovirus exposure and HLA in healthy donors. Assay used: immunoSEQ multiplex PCR; TCRdb lists only in-frame clones, some missing. The data hold under 400,000 clones, with roughly 90% observed a single time. As concerns this clone: The antigen is unknown.

From germline, CDR1 is LGHNA and CDR2 YSLEER. Trimming took 4 bases from V and 4 from J; bases not matched to a gene: 8. The CDR3 sequence is 16 residues long. Study conclusions and caveats: TCR sequences were mostly rare, though some public TCRs occurred in many donors. Subsequent analysis of the roughly 120 validation repertoires found a tendency for first-cohort TCR clusters to co-occur.

The TCR comes from a man in his thirties or forties in good health and CMV-seronegative. The chain uses TRBV4-3 and TRBJ2-2; 8 positions agree with TRBD2. Sequenced sample: PBMCs. This CDR3 is CASSPRGAPGTGELFF. The CDR3 DNA reads as TGCGCCAGCAGCCCGCGGGGGGCGCCTGGCACCGGGGAGCTGTTTTTT.